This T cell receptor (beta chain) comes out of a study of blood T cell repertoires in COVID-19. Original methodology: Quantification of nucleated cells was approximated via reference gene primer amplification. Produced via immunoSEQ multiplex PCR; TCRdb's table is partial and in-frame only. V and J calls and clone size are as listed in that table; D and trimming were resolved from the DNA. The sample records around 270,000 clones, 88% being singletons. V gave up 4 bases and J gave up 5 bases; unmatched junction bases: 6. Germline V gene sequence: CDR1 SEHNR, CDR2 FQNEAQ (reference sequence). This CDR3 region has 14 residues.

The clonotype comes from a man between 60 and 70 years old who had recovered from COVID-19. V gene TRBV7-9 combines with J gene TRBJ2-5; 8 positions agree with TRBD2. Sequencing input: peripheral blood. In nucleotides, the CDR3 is TGTGCCAGCAGCTATAGCGGGGCCAGGGAGACCCAGTACTTC. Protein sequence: CASSYSGARETQYF. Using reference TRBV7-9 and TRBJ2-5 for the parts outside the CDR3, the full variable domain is DTGVSQNPRHKITKRGQNVTFRCDPISEHNRLYWYRQTLGQGPEFLTYFQNEAQLEKSRLLSDRFSAERPKGSFSTLEIQRTEQGDSAMYLCASSYSGARETQYFGPGTRLLVL.